This T cell receptor (beta chain) stems from a study of blood T cell repertoires in COVID-19. Repertoires were generated with immunoSEQ multiplex PCR, while TCRdb's copy carries only in-frame clones and drops some. This sample has about 220,000 clones, with around 82% found just once. CDR3 length equals 16 residues. The V and J ends lost 3 bases and 2 bases respectively, with 18 bases between them. CDR1 and CDR2 from the germline V gene are DFQATT and SNEGSKA (reference sequence). This TCR came from a human donor in a cohort sampled during active COVID-19. Sample: peripheral blood. The chain joins TRBV20-1 to TRBJ2-3, with D perhaps matching TRBD2 (7 bases). CDR3: CSASLRGGAATDTQYF. CDR3 nucleotide sequence: TGCAGTGCTAGTTTGAGGGGGGGCGCAGCCACAGATACGCAGTATTTT.